This T cell receptor (beta chain) was recorded in a study of vaccination and CD4 T cells after COVID-19. Study summary: Timing of post-vaccine sample collection was a median about 70 days after dose two, with a range of 14 to 241.

The CDR3 contains 17 residues. Per the germline V gene, CDR1 is MDHEN and CDR2 is SYDVKM. The ends were cut back, 2 bases at V and 2 bases at J, with 19 bases in the middle. Treatment noted: approximately 10-day PBMC culture with coronavirus spike peptide pools or control peptides (ViraFEST assay). PCR tests turned positive between March and December 2020, before US Alpha, Beta and Delta variants. As concerns this clonotype: Its target is not known.

With the Oncomine TCR Beta short-read assay, DNA from cultured CD4+ T cells was sequenced. Genomic DNA extraction was carried out from cultured CD4+ T cells. From the PCR reads, TCRdb called clonotypes with MiXCR, one entry per CDR3 protein. Of roughly 15,000 distinct CDR3 sequences listed, approximately 53% are singletons. The chain couples TRBV28 to TRBJ2-7, with D possibly being TRBD1 or TRBD2 (5 bases each). The source of this sequence is a human donor who had recovered from COVID-19. Sequenced input: CD4+ T cells from blood, cultured in vitro. CDR3 coding DNA: TGTGCCAGCAGTTTACGCCCGGGACCCCGAGATCCCTACGAGCAGTACTTC. Amino acid sequence: CASSLRPGPRDPYEQYF.